These T cell receptor beta chains were read from a single sample in a study of cytomegalovirus exposure and HLA in healthy donors. Some clones are missing from TCRdb's copy, which holds only in-frame ones; the method was immunoSEQ multiplex PCR. The data show under 150,000 clones, with around 81% seen just once and approximately 1.8% held by the top ten. The sample comprised PBMCs. The source is a woman between 45 and 65 years old in good health and CMV-seronegative. The CDR3 runs from the conserved cysteine through the conserved F or W. The order of the fields is CDR3 protein, CDR3 DNA, J gene, D gene, clone size, V gene. The D gene is left open where the match is weak. The listing skips clone size in some rows; elsewhere it reads once, few, many or a size class.

CASSSLALGHTGELFF,TGTGCCAGCAGTTCATTAGCGCTAGGGCACACCGGGGAGCTGTTTTTT,TRBJ2-2,NA,NA,TRBV28
CASSQEGQGASGNTIYF,TGCGCCAGCAGCCAAGAGGGACAGGGCGCCTCTGGAAACACCATATATTTT,TRBJ1-3,TRBD1,NA,TRBV4-1
CAIPGPSQGEPQHF,TGTGCCATTCCGGGACCCTCTCAGGGGGAGCCCCAGCATTTT,TRBJ1-5,TRBD1,NA,TRBV28
CASSFRGRSNEKLFF,TGTGCCAGCAGCTTCCGGGGGAGATCTAATGAAAAACTGTTTTTT,TRBJ1-4,NA,NA,TRBV11-3
CASTTNMGAGEKLFF,TGTGCCAGTACCACTAACATGGGGGCGGGTGAAAAACTGTTTTTT,TRBJ1-4,NA,NA,TRBV19
CASSSDFDRLTYEQYF,TGTGCCAGCAGTTCAGATTTCGACAGGCTAACCTACGAGCAGTACTTC,TRBJ2-7,NA,NA,TRBV27
CASSEMRFGEKLFF,TGTGCCAGCAGTGAAATGAGGTTTGGTGAAAAACTGTTTTTT,TRBJ1-4,NA,NA,TRBV2
CASKAGVGQPQHF,TGTGCCAGCAAAGCAGGGGTGGGTCAGCCCCAGCATTTT,TRBJ1-5,NA,NA,TRBV2
CASSLFRKQGGNPEAFF,TGTGCCAGCAGTTTATTCCGCAAACAGGGAGGGAACCCTGAAGCTTTCTTT,TRBJ1-1,NA,few,TRBV27
CASSPRAGEWNTEAFF,TGTGCCAGCAGCCCGAGGGCAGGGGAGTGGAACACTGAAGCTTTCTTT,TRBJ1-1,NA,NA,TRBV7-9
CASSYTLDGAMGYTF,TGTGCCAGCAGTTACACCCTAGACGGAGCTATGGGCTACACCTTC,TRBJ1-2,NA,NA,TRBV6-6
CASSPASGPSTDTQYF,TGTGCCAGCAGTCCCGCTAGCGGGCCTAGCACAGATACGCAGTATTTT,TRBJ2-3,TRBD2,few,TRBV28
CASSFERTYEQYF,TGCGCCAGCAGCTTTGAGCGGACCTACGAGCAGTACTTC,TRBJ2-7,NA,once,TRBV5-1
CASSWAGREAFF,TGTGCCAGCAGTTGGGCGGGACGCGAAGCTTTCTTT,TRBJ1-1,NA,NA,TRBV6-5
CAWSGSDYQETQYF,TGTGCCTGGAGTGGGTCAGACTACCAAGAGACCCAGTACTTC,TRBJ2-5,NA,NA,TRBV30
CASSLRGGGAYEQYF,TGTGCCAGCAGCTTACGGGGCGGCGGGGCCTACGAGCAGTACTTC,TRBJ2-7,NA,NA,TRBV7-6
CASSSSLAGGPSSGYNEQFF,TGTGCCAGCAGCTCGTCACTAGCGGGAGGGCCCTCGTCCGGATACAATGAGCAGTTCTTC,TRBJ2-1,TRBD2,NA,TRBV13
CASSLWGANEQFF,TGTGCCAGCAGCTTATGGGGCGCAAATGAGCAGTTCTTC,TRBJ2-1,NA,NA,TRBV7-9
CASSPPQGIPCEQYF,TGTGCCAGCTCACCACCACAGGGGATTCCTTGTGAGCAGTACTTC,TRBJ2-7,TRBD1,few,TRBV18
CSVDPARSTDTQYF,TGCAGCGTTGACCCCGCTAGGTCCACAGATACGCAGTATTTT,TRBJ2-3,NA,NA,TRBV29-1
CASTLGDGVGGYTF,TGTGCCAGCACCTTGGGAGATGGAGTCGGCGGCTACACCTTC,TRBJ1-2,NA,NA,TRBV11-3
CASSAIRGWGTGELFF,TGTGCCAGCAGTGCAATTAGGGGCTGGGGCACCGGGGAGCTGTTTTTT,TRBJ2-2,NA,NA,TRBV6-1
CASKEGLAGVGGELFF,TGTGCCAGCAAGGAAGGACTAGCGGGAGTTGGCGGGGAGCTGTTTTTT,TRBJ2-2,TRBD2,few,TRBV27
CASSYLGQGSFEPQHF,TGTGCCAGCAGTTACCTGGGACAGGGTTCATTTGAGCCCCAGCATTTT,TRBJ1-5,TRBD1,NA,TRBV6-6
CASSPDRGRTEAFF,TGTGCCAGCAGTCCGGACAGGGGGCGGACTGAAGCTTTCTTT,TRBJ1-1,TRBD1,NA,TRBV28
CASSTGGYGYTF,TGTGCCAGTAGTACAGGGGGCTATGGCTACACCTTC,TRBJ1-2,TRBD1,NA,TRBV19
CSVEIQGTTEAFF,TGCAGCGTTGAGATACAGGGGACCACTGAAGCTTTCTTT,TRBJ1-1,TRBD1,NA,TRBV29-1
CASSGQGGRETQYF,TGTGCCAGCAGCGGACAGGGTGGCCGAGAGACCCAGTACTTC,TRBJ2-5,TRBD1,NA,TRBV7-3
CASRQTGLTEAFF,TGTGCCAGCAGACAGACAGGGCTGACTGAAGCTTTCTTT,TRBJ1-1,TRBD1,NA,TRBV6-1
CAGSYRASGIGEQFF,TGTGCCGGCAGTTACCGGGCTAGCGGGATCGGCGAGCAGTTCTTC,TRBJ2-1,TRBD2,NA,TRBV6-5
CASSLAGPSYNEQFF,TGTGCCAGCAGTTTAGCGGGACCCTCCTACAATGAGCAGTTCTTC,TRBJ2-1,NA,NA,TRBV27
CAYHRGSNYGYTF,TGTGCCTACCATCGAGGCTCCAACTATGGCTACACCTTC,TRBJ1-2,NA,NA,TRBV30
CASSFRDRPSVQYF,TGTGCCAGCAGCTTCCGGGACAGGCCTTCTGTTCAGTACTTC,TRBJ2-4,TRBD1,NA,TRBV7-2
CASSPSGSSNQPQHF,TGTGCCAGCTCACCCTCGGGAAGTAGCAATCAGCCCCAGCATTTT,TRBJ1-5,NA,NA,TRBV18
CASSFRTGYNEQFF,TGTGCCAGCAGCTTCAGGACAGGTTACAATGAGCAGTTCTTC,TRBJ2-1,TRBD1,NA,TRBV7-6
CASSLRNKNTEAFF,TGTGCCAGCAGTTTGCGTAATAAGAACACTGAAGCTTTCTTT,TRBJ1-1,NA,NA,TRBV27
CASSLELAGGNEQFF,TGTGCCAGCAGCTTGGAACTAGCGGGAGGAAATGAGCAGTTCTTC,TRBJ2-1,TRBD2,NA,TRBV5-4
CASSPPTGLGYNEQFF,TGTGCCAGCTCACCACCGACGGGACTAGGGTACAATGAGCAGTTCTTC,TRBJ2-1,TRBD2,NA,TRBV18
CASSSRLAGSDTQYF,TGTGCCAGCAGCTCAAGACTAGCGGGGTCAGATACGCAGTATTTT,TRBJ2-3,TRBD2,NA,TRBV7-6
CASSLRVRGTDTQYF,TGTGCCAGCAGCTTACGTGTCAGGGGCACAGATACGCAGTATTTT,TRBJ2-3,NA,NA,TRBV7-8
CAISQQQGVQPQHF,TGTGCCATCAGCCAGCAACAGGGAGTTCAGCCCCAGCATTTT,TRBJ1-5,NA,NA,TRBV10-3
CATSREGRSDWNQETQYF,TGTGCCACCAGCAGAGAAGGTCGGAGCGACTGGAACCAAGAGACCCAGTACTTC,TRBJ2-5,NA,NA,TRBV15
CASSLGGRSGYTF,TGTGCCAGCAGCTTGGGGGGAAGGAGTGGCTACACCTTC,TRBJ1-2,NA,NA,TRBV7-2
CASSVATAADTQYF,TGTGCCAGCAGCGTAGCTACAGCGGCAGATACGCAGTATTTT,TRBJ2-3,NA,NA,TRBV9
CASSVGTAPGGYTF,TGTGCCAGCAGTGTAGGTACAGCCCCGGGAGGCTACACCTTC,TRBJ1-2,NA,NA,TRBV2
CATSLESGNQPQHF,TGTGCCACCAGTCTCGAGTCGGGCAATCAGCCCCAGCATTTT,TRBJ1-5,NA,NA,TRBV15